Listed below are T cell receptor beta chains from one sample, sequenced in a study of shared clonotypes between healthy human individuals. Sequencing used immunoSEQ multiplex PCR; TCRdb keeps in-frame clones, though not all of them. This table has roughly 2,000,000 clones, roughly 93% appearing once. Material for sequencing was naive CD8+ T cells from PBMCs. All receptors derive from a man aged 18 to 35 in good health. Some clones in this sample may be carry-over from other donors' samples. CDR3s include the opening cysteine and the closing phenylalanine or tryptophan. D genes are given only for firm matches. The size of a clone is reported for some rows only, either as once, few or many, or as a class for expanded clones.

v_gene	d_gene	j_gene	abundance	CDR3aa	CDR3nt
TRBV7-9	TRBD2	TRBJ2-1	NA	CASSPPRDYSYNEQFF	TGTGCCAGCAGCCCCCCCCGGGACTACTCCTACAATGAGCAGTTCTTC
TRBV4-3	NA	TRBJ2-7	NA	CASSQTPTRPEQYF	TGCGCCAGCAGCCAGACCCCGACTAGACCCGAGCAGTACTTC
TRBV27	NA	TRBJ2-5	NA	CASSPGGSWETQYF	TGTGCCAGCAGTCCTGGTGGTAGCTGGGAGACCCAGTACTTC
TRBV11-2	NA	TRBJ2-1	NA	CASTSRQAQGYNEQFF	TGTGCCAGCACCTCGAGACAGGCCCAGGGATACAATGAGCAGTTCTTC
TRBV4-2	TRBD2	TRBJ2-5	NA	CASSQVTSGRGHPQGTQYF	TGTGCCAGCAGCCAAGTTACTAGCGGGAGGGGGCACCCCCAGGGGACCCAGTACTTC
TRBV9	NA	TRBJ2-1	NA	CASSARASPVEQFF	TGTGCCAGCAGCGCACGGGCCTCCCCCGTTGAGCAGTTCTTC
TRBV15	NA	TRBJ2-1	NA	CATSAWTEQFF	TGTGCCACCAGCGCTTGGACTGAGCAGTTCTTC
TRBV11-2	TRBD1	TRBJ2-7	NA	CASSLVPDRAYEQYF	TGTGCCAGCAGCTTAGTCCCCGACAGGGCATACGAGCAGTACTTC
TRBV30	TRBD2	TRBJ2-1	NA	CAWRLGGWNEQFF	TGTGCCTGGAGGTTGGGGGGGTGGAATGAGCAGTTCTTC
TRBV29-1	NA	TRBJ1-4	few	CSVPRQGKLFF	TGCAGCGTCCCACGACAAGGAAAACTGTTTTTT
TRBV29-1	NA	TRBJ2-5	NA	CSVVGGGRETQYF	TGCAGCGTTGTCGGTGGGGGGCGGGAGACCCAGTACTTC
TRBV7-6	NA	TRBJ1-5	NA	CASSLFAGAPQPQHF	TGTGCCAGCAGCTTATTTGCAGGAGCGCCTCAGCCCCAGCATTTT
TRBV6-1	TRBD1	TRBJ2-7	NA	CASSEGQGNYEQYF	TGTGCCAGCAGTGAAGGACAGGGAAACTACGAGCAGTACTTC
TRBV5-5	TRBD2	TRBJ2-7	NA	CASSWGGYEQYF	TGTGCCAGCAGCTGGGGGGGCTACGAGCAGTACTTC
TRBV28	NA	TRBJ2-7	NA	CASSLATNSEQYF	TGTGCCAGCAGTTTAGCGACAAACTCCGAGCAGTACTTC
TRBV13	TRBD1	TRBJ2-3	NA	CASSLGPTGGGTDTQYF	TGTGCCAGCAGCTTAGGCCCGACAGGGGGCGGCACAGATACGCAGTATTTT
TRBV4-1	NA	TRBJ2-1	NA	CASSQDPSRSSYNEQFF	TGCGCCAGCAGCCAAGACCCTAGCAGGAGCTCCTACAATGAGCAGTTCTTC
TRBV10-3	NA	TRBJ1-5	NA	CAISDVGGVTRNQPQHF	TGTGCCATCAGTGATGTAGGGGGGGTCACCCGCAATCAGCCCCAGCATTTT
TRBV2	NA	TRBJ1-1	NA	CASSEAPVKNTEAFF	TGTGCCAGCAGTGAAGCGCCAGTAAAAAACACTGAAGCTTTCTTT
TRBV14	TRBD2	TRBJ2-1	NA	CASRTSGNSYNEQFF	TGTGCCAGCAGGACGAGCGGGAACTCCTACAATGAGCAGTTCTTC
TRBV7-6	TRBD2	TRBJ2-1	NA	CASVAGGYNEQFF	TGTGCCAGCGTAGCGGGAGGCTACAATGAGCAGTTCTTC
TRBV9	TRBD1	TRBJ1-5	NA	CASSPRGTGQPQHF	TGTGCCAGCAGCCCGCGAGGGACAGGACAGCCCCAGCATTTT
TRBV15	NA	TRBJ1-1	NA	CATSGDSLNTEAFF	TGTGCCACCAGCGGTGACAGCTTGAACACTGAAGCTTTCTTT
TRBV27	NA	TRBJ2-1	NA	CASSLWQSPSNEQFF	TGTGCCAGCAGTTTATGGCAGTCTCCGAGCAATGAGCAGTTCTTC
TRBV6-5	NA	TRBJ1-1	once	CASHGVGTEAFF	TGTGCCAGCCATGGGGTAGGCACTGAAGCTTTCTTT
TRBV6-1	NA	TRBJ2-7	NA	CASSDPGQNTYEQYF	TGTGCCAGCAGTGACCCGGGACAAAACACCTACGAGCAGTACTTC